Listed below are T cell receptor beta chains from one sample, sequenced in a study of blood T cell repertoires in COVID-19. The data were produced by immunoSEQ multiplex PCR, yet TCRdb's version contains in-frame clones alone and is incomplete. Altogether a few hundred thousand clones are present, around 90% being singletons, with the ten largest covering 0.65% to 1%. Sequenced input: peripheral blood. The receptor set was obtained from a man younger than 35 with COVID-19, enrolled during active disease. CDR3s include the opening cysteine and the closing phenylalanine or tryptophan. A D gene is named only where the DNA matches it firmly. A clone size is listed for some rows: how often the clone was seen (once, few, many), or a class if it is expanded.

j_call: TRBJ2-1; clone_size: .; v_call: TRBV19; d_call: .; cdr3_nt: TGTGCCAGTAGCCTCTCTCCCAATGAGCAGTTCTTC; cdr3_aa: CASSLSPNEQFF
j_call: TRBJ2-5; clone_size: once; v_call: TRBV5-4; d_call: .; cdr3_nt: TGTGCCAGCAGCGCTTCCGGTCAAGAGACCCAGTACTTC; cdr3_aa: CASSASGQETQYF
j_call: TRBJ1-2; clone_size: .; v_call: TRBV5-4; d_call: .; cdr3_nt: TGTGCCAGCAGCTTGGATGGGCACCCCTATGGCTACACCTTC; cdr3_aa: CASSLDGHPYGYTF
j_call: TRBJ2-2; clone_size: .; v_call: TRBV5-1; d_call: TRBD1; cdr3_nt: TGCGCCAGCAGCTTGTCCGGGACAGTAAACACCGGGGAGCTGTTTTTT; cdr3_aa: CASSLSGTVNTGELFF
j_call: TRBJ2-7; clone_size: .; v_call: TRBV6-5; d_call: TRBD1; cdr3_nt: TGTGCCAGCAGAGGACAGGGGGCTTCCTACGAGCAGTACTTC; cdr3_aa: CASRGQGASYEQYF
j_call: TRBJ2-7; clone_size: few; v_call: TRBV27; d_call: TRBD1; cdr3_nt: TGTGCCAGCAGTAAAGGACAGGGGCCTCCACACGGCGAGCAGTACTTC; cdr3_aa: CASSKGQGPPHGEQYF
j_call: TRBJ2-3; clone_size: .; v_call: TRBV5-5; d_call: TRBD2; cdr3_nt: TGTGCCAGCAGCTTAGTGGCTAGCGGGGGGGCAGGTGATACGCAGTATTTT; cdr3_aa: CASSLVASGGAGDTQYF
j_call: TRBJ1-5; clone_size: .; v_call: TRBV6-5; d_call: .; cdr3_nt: TGTGCCAGCAGTTACTCGAGTAGTCTCAATCAGCCCCAGCATTTT; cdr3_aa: CASSYSSSLNQPQHF
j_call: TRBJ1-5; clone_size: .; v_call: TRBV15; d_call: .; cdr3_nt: TGTGCCACCAGCAGAGACACAGGGCTTCAGCCCCAGCATTTT; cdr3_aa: CATSRDTGLQPQHF
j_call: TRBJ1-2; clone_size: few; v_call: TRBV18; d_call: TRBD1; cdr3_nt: TGTGCCAGCTCACCAAAGGACAGGGGGTGGGTGTCTGGCTACACCTTC; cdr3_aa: CASSPKDRGWVSGYTF
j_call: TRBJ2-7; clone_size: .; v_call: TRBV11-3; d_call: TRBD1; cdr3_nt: TGTGCCAGCAGCTTAGGTGGGACAGGGGGCCACGAGCAGTACTTC; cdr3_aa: CASSLGGTGGHEQYF
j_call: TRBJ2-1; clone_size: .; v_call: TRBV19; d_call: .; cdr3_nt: TGTGCCAGTAGCGAGCTAGCTGTTAGAGATGAGCAGTTCTTC; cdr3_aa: CASSELAVRDEQFF
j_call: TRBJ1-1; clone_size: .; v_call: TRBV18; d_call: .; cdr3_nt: TGTGCCAGCTCACCGGGTCTGGAGCGGACGAACACTGAAGCTTTCTTT; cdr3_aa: CASSPGLERTNTEAFF
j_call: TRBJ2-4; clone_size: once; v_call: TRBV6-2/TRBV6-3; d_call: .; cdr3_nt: TGTGCCAGCAGTTACCCAAGGATAAACACAGGGAAGGGGGTTTACATTCAGTACTTC; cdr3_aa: CASSYPRINTGKGVYIQYF
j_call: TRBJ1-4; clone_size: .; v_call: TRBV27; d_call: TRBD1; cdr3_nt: TGTGCCAGCGGGGGGACAGGGGAGGGGGAAAAACTGTTTTTT; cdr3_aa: CASGGTGEGEKLFF
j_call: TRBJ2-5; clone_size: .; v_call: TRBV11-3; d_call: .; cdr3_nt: TGTGCCAGCAGCCAGGACAGAGATTTTATGGAGACCCAGTACTTC; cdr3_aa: CASSQDRDFMETQYF
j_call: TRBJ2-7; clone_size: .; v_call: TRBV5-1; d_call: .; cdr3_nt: TGCGCCAGCAGCTTGGGGGAGCCCCCTTACGAGCAGTACTTC; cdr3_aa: CASSLGEPPYEQYF
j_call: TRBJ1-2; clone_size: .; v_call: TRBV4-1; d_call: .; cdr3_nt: TGCGCCAGCAGCCAAGGGCGACAGGTCTATGGCTACACCTTC; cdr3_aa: CASSQGRQVYGYTF
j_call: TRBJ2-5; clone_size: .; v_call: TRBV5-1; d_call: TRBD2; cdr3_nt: TGCGCCAGCAGCTTGGCCATTACTAGCGGGGGGGAAGAGACCCAGTACTTC; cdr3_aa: CASSLAITSGGEETQYF
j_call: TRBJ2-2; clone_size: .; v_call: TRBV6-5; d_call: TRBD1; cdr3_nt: TGTGCCAGCAATCGGACAGGGATTAAGCTGTTTTTT; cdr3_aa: CASNRTGIKLFF
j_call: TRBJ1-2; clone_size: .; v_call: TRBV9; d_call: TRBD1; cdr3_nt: TGTGCCAGCAGCGATGACAGGGGGTATGCTAACTATGGCTACACCTTC; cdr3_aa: CASSDDRGYANYGYTF
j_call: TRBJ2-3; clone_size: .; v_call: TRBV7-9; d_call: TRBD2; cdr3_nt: TGTGCCAGCAGCTTGGGACTAGCGGGGGCCTTCACAGATACGCAGTATTTT; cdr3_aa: CASSLGLAGAFTDTQYF
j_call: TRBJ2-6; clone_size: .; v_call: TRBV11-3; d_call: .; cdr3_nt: TGTGCCAGCAGCTTAGGCGGACTGGTTTCTGGGGCCAACGTCCTGACTTTC; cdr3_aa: CASSLGGLVSGANVLTF
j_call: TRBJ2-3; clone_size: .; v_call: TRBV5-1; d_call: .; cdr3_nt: TGCGCCAGCAGCTCGGACACCCTAGATACGCAGTATTTT; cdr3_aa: CASSSDTLDTQYF
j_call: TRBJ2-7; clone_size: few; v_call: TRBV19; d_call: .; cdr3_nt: TGTGCCAGTAGTATAAATGAGGGCTACGAGCAGTACTTC; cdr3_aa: CASSINEGYEQYF
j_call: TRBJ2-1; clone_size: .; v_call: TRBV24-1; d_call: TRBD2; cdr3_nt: TGTGCCACCAGTAGGACTAGCGATAACTACAATGAGCAGTTCTTC; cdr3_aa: CATSRTSDNYNEQFF
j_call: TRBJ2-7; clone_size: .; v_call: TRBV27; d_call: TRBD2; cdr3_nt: TGTGCCAGCAGTTTAGAAATCGGGAGGAACTACGAGCAGTACTTC; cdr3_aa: CASSLEIGRNYEQYF
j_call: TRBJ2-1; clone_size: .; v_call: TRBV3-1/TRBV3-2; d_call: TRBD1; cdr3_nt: TGTGCCAGCAGCCAACCGGGACAGGGGTACGATGAGCAGTTCTTC; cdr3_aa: CASSQPGQGYDEQFF
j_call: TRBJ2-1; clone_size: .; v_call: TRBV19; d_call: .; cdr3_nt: TGTGCCAGTAGGGCGACAGTGAGCTCCTACAATGAGCAGTTCTTC; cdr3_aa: CASRATVSSYNEQFF
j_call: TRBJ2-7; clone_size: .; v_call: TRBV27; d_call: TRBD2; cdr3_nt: TGTGCCAGCCCCGGGACTAGCGAGTACGAGCAGTACTTC; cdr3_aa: CASPGTSEYEQYF
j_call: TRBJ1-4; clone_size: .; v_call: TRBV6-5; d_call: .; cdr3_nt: TGTGCCAGCAGGCCCAGGGGTTTTAATGAAAAACTGTTTTTT; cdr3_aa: CASRPRGFNEKLFF
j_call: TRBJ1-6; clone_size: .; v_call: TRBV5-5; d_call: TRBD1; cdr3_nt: TGTGCCAGCAGCTTGGCCCTGGCAGGGGGTTCACCCCTCCACTTT; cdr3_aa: CASSLALAGGSPLHF
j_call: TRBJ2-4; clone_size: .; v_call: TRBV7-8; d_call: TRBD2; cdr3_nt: TGTGCCAGCAGCGCATTCCCCACGGGGGGGTTGAACATTCAGTACTTC; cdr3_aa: CASSAFPTGGLNIQYF
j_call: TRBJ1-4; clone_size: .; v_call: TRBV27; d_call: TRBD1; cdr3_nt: TGTGCCAGCAGTTTGGCCAGGGGGAATGAAAAACTGTTTTTT; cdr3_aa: CASSLARGNEKLFF
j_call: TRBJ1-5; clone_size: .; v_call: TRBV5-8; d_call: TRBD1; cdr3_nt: TGTGCCAGCAAACGCGGGACAGGGTCCCAGCCCCAGCATTTT; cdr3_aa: CASKRGTGSQPQHF
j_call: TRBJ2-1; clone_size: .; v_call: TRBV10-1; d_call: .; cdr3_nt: TGCGCCAGCAGTGATCCCACTAGCAGGGCAACACTGAATGAGCAGTTCTTC; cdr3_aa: CASSDPTSRATLNEQFF
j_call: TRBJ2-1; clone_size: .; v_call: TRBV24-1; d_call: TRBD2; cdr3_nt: TGTGCCACCAGTGACCTAGCGGGAGGGTCCTACAATGAGCAGTTCTTC; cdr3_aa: CATSDLAGGSYNEQFF
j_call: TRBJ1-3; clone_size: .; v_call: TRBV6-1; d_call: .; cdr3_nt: TGTGCCAGCAGTGAGCTGAGCTCTGGAAACACCATATATTTT; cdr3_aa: CASSELSSGNTIYF
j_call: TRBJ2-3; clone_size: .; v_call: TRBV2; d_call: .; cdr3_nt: TGTGCCAGCAGGGGCGGCTCTCAGACAGGGCGGGGAGATACGCAGTATTTT; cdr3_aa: CASRGGSQTGRGDTQYF
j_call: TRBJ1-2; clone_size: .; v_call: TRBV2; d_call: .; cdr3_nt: TGTGCCAGCAGAGGGGGACCTTCAGCTAACTATGGCTACACCTTC; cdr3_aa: CASRGGPSANYGYTF
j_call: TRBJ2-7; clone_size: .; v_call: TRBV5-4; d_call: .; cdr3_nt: TGTGCCAGCAGCTTGGGTGGGGCACTGATTTACGAGCAGTACTTC; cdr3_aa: CASSLGGALIYEQYF